The 21 T cell receptor beta chains below come from one sample, sequenced in a study of T cell responses to AZD1222 COVID-19 vaccine. Generated by immunoSEQ multiplex PCR, the TCRdb table keeps only in-frame clones and is missing some. The table includes tens of thousands of clones, roughly 89% detected once. Sample: peripheral blood, taken on day 0 of MenACWY control vaccination. These receptors all stem from an adult in good health.

CDR3: CASSFGDRTNYGYTF. The CDR3 DNA follows: TGTGCCAGCAGCTTTGGGGACAGGACGAACTATGGCTACACCTTC. This sequence joins TRBV7-9 and TRBJ1-2; 8 bases match TRBD1. With 3 bases clipped from V and 2 bases from J, the junction kept 5 bases outside the gene matches. The V gene's germline CDR1 is SEHNR and CDR2 FQNEAQ (reference sequence). The CDR3 has 15 amino acids. The full variable domain, with the rest looked up from reference TRBV7-9 and TRBJ1-2, is DTGVSQNPRHKITKRGQNVTFRCDPISEHNRLYWYRQTLGQGPEFLTYFQNEAQLEKSRLLSDRFSAERPKGSFSTLEIQRTEQGDSAMYLCASSFGDRTNYGYTFGSGTRLTVV.

This chain links TRBV15 with TRBJ2-1, with a tentative D call TRBD2 (6 bases). The CDR3 spans 16 residues. Germline CDR1 and CDR2: LNHNV and YYDKDF (reference sequence). V was shortened by 0 bases and J by 9 bases, with 18 bases between the two germline ends. CDR3 sequence reads: CATSREGGRGKVEQFF. DNA for the CDR3: TGTGCCACCAGCAGAGAAGGTGGTCGGGGGAAGGTTGAGCAGTTCTTC.

This clone appeared once. The chain is built from TRBV29-1 and TRBJ2-2, with a tentative D call TRBD2 (6 bases). This CDR3 comprises 13 residues. Trimming removed 3 bases from V and 9 bases from J, with 14 bases in between. CDR1 and CDR2 from the germline V gene are SQVTM and ANQGSEA. CDR3 sequence reads: CSVEVRGIRELFF. In nucleotides, the CDR3 is TGCAGCGTTGAGGTGCGGGGAATTAGGGAGCTGTTTTTT.

The rearrangement links TRBV6-5 to TRBJ1-1, with TRBD1 matching 8 bases. CDR1 and CDR2 (germline): MNHEY, SVGAGI. J lost 1 base, V lost 7 bases, and 5 bases had no gene match. This CDR3 is 14 amino acids long. The CDR3 is CASKRQGKNTEAFF. DNA for the CDR3: TGTGCCAGCAAAAGACAGGGGAAGAACACTGAAGCTTTCTTT.

This clone was observed a single time. The rearrangement links TRBV4-1 to TRBJ2-2; D is undetermined. This CDR3 has 15 amino acids. V was cut by 0 bases and J by 8 bases, with 13 bases left in between. In germline, CDR1 is MGHRA, CDR2 YSYEKL. The CDR3 loop reads CASSQEFDGWGELFF. Written as DNA, the CDR3 is TGCGCCAGCAGCCAAGAATTCGACGGTTGGGGGGAGCTGTTTTTT.

V is TRBV5-1 and J is TRBJ2-1, with D perhaps assigned TRBD1 or TRBD2 (5 bases each). This CDR3 has 12 amino acids. CDR1 and CDR2 (germline): SGHRS, YFSETQ. Trimming took 2 bases from V and 7 from J, leaving 7 bases between them. Here the CDR3 DNA reads TGCGCCAGCAGCTTCGAGGGGAATGAGCAGTTCTTC. As protein: CASSFEGNEQFF.

The V gene is TRBV7-6, the J gene TRBJ2-1; TRBD2 matches 12 bases. Germline CDR1 is SGHVS and CDR2 is FNYEAQ. The trim removed 0 bases at V and 0 bases at J, leaving 15 bases unmatched. The CDR3 totals 22 residues. DNA of the CDR3: TGTGCCAGCAGCTTAGCGTTCGGGTTAGGACTAGCGGGATCTAGCTCCTACAATGAGCAGTTCTTC. Encoded protein: CASSLAFGLGLAGSSSYNEQFF.

This sequence joins TRBV7-2 and TRBJ1-1; D perhaps matches TRBD1 (5 bases). The CDR3 contains 13 residues. CDR1 and CDR2 from the germline V gene are SGHTA and FQGNSA. Trimming cost V 1 base and J 5 bases, with 8 bases left between them. This CDR3 reads CASSLGQGTEAFF. The DNA of the CDR3 is TGTGCCAGCAGCTTAGGTCAGGGAACTGAAGCTTTCTTT. Variable domain in full (rest from reference TRBV7-2 and TRBJ1-1): GAGVSQSPSNKVTEKGKDVELRCDPISGHTALYWYRQSLGQGLEFLIYFQGNSAPDKSGLPSDRFSAERTGGSVSTLTIQRTQQEDSAVYLCASSLGQGTEAFFGQGTRLTVV.

J is TRBJ2-5 and V is TRBV9; 11 positions match TRBD1. Germline values: CDR1 SGDLS, CDR2 YYNGEE. The CDR3 is made up of 14 amino acids. The trim removed 3 bases at V and 5 bases at J, leaving 3 bases unmatched. CDR3 in DNA: TGTGCCAGCAGCGGGACAGGGGGCTCGGAGACCCAGTACTTC. Residues: CASSGTGGSETQYF.

J is TRBJ1-1 and V is TRBV29-1, with D perhaps TRBD1 (5 bases). This CDR3 is built from 10 residues. The V end lost 7 bases, the J end lost 5 bases, and 8 bases lay between the germline ends. Germline V lookup: CDR1 SQVTM, CDR2 ANQGSEA. The chain's CDR3 is CSARTTEAFF. For the CDR3, the DNA is TGCAGCGCCCGGACAACTGAAGCTTTCTTT.

The CDR3 here is CASSQDAGRNNEQFF. In DNA, the CDR3 is TGCGCCAGCAGCCAAGATGCGGGGAGAAACAATGAGCAGTTCTTC. V usage is TRBV4-3 and J usage is TRBJ2-1, with a weak D call TRBD2 (6 bases). CDR1 is LGHNA, CDR2 YSLEER, per germline. The CDR3 is made up of 15 amino acids. Between the trimmed V and J ends, which lost 0 bases and 5 bases, there was a span of 11 bases.

This clone was observed once. An end of the junction does not agree with germline; a read error may underlie this. The J gene is TRBJ1-6, the V gene TRBV6-5; 7 positions match TRBD1. The CDR3 has 13 amino acids. Germline V lookup: CDR1 MNHEY, CDR2 SVGAGI. The CDR3 reads CAGRGVNNSPLHF. CDR3 sequence (DNA): TGTGCCGGCAGGGGGGTGAATAATTCACCCCTCCACTTT.

The chain couples TRBV6-5 to TRBJ1-5; 7 positions match TRBD1. CDR3 length equals 15 residues. In germline, CDR1 is MNHEY, CDR2 SVGAGI. The V segment lost 2 bases and the J segment 4 bases; nucleotides outside the gene matches: 5. CDR3: CASSYRQGLNQPQHF. The CDR3 coding sequence is TGTGCCAGCAGTTACCGACAGGGACTAAATCAGCCCCAGCATTTT.

V and J are TRBV6-1 and TRBJ1-2, with D possibly being TRBD1 (5 bases). Germline CDR1 is MNHNS and CDR2 is SASEGT. The CDR3 is made up of 16 amino acids. Trimming stripped 4 bases from V and 4 bases from J, with 19 bases between. The CDR3 DNA is TGTGCCAGCAGTGCCCGGGAAGGGGCCGGAGGCTATGGCTACACCTTC. This codes for CASSAREGAGGYGYTF.

The V call is TRBV6-5, the J call TRBJ2-1, with 8 bases identical to TRBD1. The CDR3 consists of 16 residues. Germline CDR1 reads MNHEY; CDR2 reads SVGAGI. Trimming took 0 bases from V and 4 from J; bases not matched to a gene: 5. The CDR3 coding sequence is TGTGCCAGCAGTTACTCGGGGACAGGTGTATACAATGAGCAGTTCTTC. It translates to CASSYSGTGVYNEQFF.

The V gene is TRBV7-9, the J gene TRBJ2-7; TRBD2 agrees at 11 bases. The CDR3 is 16 residues long. Germline CDR1 and CDR2: SEHNR and FQNEAQ (reference sequence). With 4 bases clipped from V and 2 bases from J, the junction kept 7 bases outside the gene matches. The CDR3 nucleotides read TGTGCCAGCAGCTCCCAGCGACTAGCGGGGACCTACGAGCAGTACTTC. Translation gives CASSSQRLAGTYEQYF.

This sequence joins TRBV29-1 and TRBJ1-1; D is unresolved. CDR1 is SQVTM and CDR2 is ANQGSEA in the germline V gene. The CDR3 covers 12 residues. V gave up 7 bases and J gave up 0 bases, with 9 bases separating them. CDR3 protein: CSAELLNTEAFF. The CDR3 DNA reads as TGCAGCGCCGAGCTGTTGAACACTGAAGCTTTCTTT.

The V and J genes are TRBV6-5 and TRBJ2-7; no definite D call. Between the trimmed V and J ends, which lost 0 bases and 0 bases, there was a span of 6 bases. Germline assignment: CDR1 MNHEY and CDR2 SVGAGI. The CDR3 runs to 14 residues. The CDR3: CASSYSPASYEQYF. CDR3 in DNA: TGTGCCAGCAGTTACTCTCCAGCCTCCTACGAGCAGTACTTC.

A single count supports this clone. The V gene is TRBV15, the J gene TRBJ2-7; the D is unclear. Trimming took off 4 bases at V and 0 bases at J, with 7 bases between the two ends. This CDR3 comprises 13 residues. Germline assignment: CDR1 LNHNV and CDR2 YYDKDF (reference sequence). CDR3 residues: CATSILPSYEQYF. The CDR3 region has the DNA TGTGCCACCAGCATACTACCCTCCTACGAGCAGTACTTC.

This chain connects TRBV18 to TRBJ1-6; 10 bases line up with TRBD1. CDR1 is KGHSH, CDR2 LQKENI, per germline. Trimming took 1 base from V and 8 from J; bases not matched to a gene: 2. The CDR3 loop spans 15 amino acids. CDR3 protein: CASSPQGQGDSPLHF. The CDR3 DNA sequence: TGTGCCAGCTCACCACAAGGACAGGGGGATTCACCCCTCCACTTT.

The gene calls are TRBV28 and TRBJ2-1; the D gene is possibly TRBD1 (6 bases). The germline CDR1 and CDR2 sequences are MDHEN and SYDVKM. This CDR3 region has 19 residues. The ends were cut back, 5 bases at V and 0 bases at J, with 23 bases in the middle. The CDR3 DNA follows: TGTGCCAGCAGTACCACTTCGGGACACCTCGGGGCCTCCTACAATGAGCAGTTCTTC. It translates to CASSTTSGHLGASYNEQFF.